Listed here are 21 T cell receptor beta chains from one sample, sequenced in a study of memory CD4+ T cells and cytomegalovirus serostatus. The data were produced by immunoSEQ multiplex PCR, yet TCRdb's version contains in-frame clones alone and is incomplete. The sample comprises 70,000 to 95,000 clones, around 80% of which are singletons, and around 0.73% rests with the top ten. The sort gate was single viable CD3+CD4+CD8-CD45RO+ cells for memory CD4+ T cells. Material for sequencing was memory CD4+ T cells from blood. These receptors were obtained from an adult in good health and CMV-seronegative.

The chain links TRBV11-2 to TRBJ2-7; 9 positions agree with TRBD1. There are 14 residues in the CDR3. The V gene's germline CDR1 is SGHAT and CDR2 FQNNGV. Trimming at V came to 4 bases and at J to 5 bases, leaving 6 bases not matched to a gene. The CDR3 region is CASSSPGQGNEQYF. The CDR3 region has the DNA TGTGCCAGCAGCTCCCCGGGACAGGGAAACGAGCAGTACTTC.

This chain links TRBV4-2 with TRBJ1-4, with D possibly being TRBD1 (6 bases). Trimming took 0 bases from V and 5 from J, leaving 10 bases between them. Germline CDR1 LGHNA, CDR2 YNFKEQ. This CDR3 region has 15 residues. The DNA of the CDR3 is TGTGCCAGCAGCCAAGATCGAGGGGGAAATGAAAAACTGTTTTTT. Amino acid sequence: CASSQDRGGNEKLFF.

The CDR3, as DNA: TGTGCCAGCAGTTACCAGGGGAACACTGAAGCTTTCTTT. Translated, it gives CASSYQGNTEAFF. V usage is TRBV6-5 and J usage is TRBJ1-1, with D perhaps matching TRBD1 (5 bases). From germline, CDR1 is MNHEY and CDR2 SVGAGI. The CDR3 runs 13 residues. Trimming left V 2 bases short and J 1 base short, with 5 bases between.

This clone has a count of ten or more. The rearrangement uses TRBV5-4 and TRBJ1-4; 7 nucleotides line up with TRBD1. The germline V gene encodes CDR1 SGHNT and CDR2 YYREEE (reference sequence). J was trimmed by 4 bases and V by 4 bases; bases with no gene match: 7. This CDR3 is 15 amino acids long. CDR3 in DNA: TGTGCCAGCAGCCCAGGGACAGCCATTAATGAAAAACTGTTTTTT. Its translation: CASSPGTAINEKLFF.

This clone has a single count. V usage is TRBV5-4 and J usage is TRBJ2-3; D not certain. CDR1 SGHNT and CDR2 YYREEE come from the germline V gene (reference sequence). V lost 0 bases to trimming and J lost 4 bases, with 6 bases between them. This CDR3 contains 13 residues. The CDR3: CASSLGGPDTQYF. The CDR3 region has the DNA TGTGCCAGCAGCTTGGGCGGCCCAGATACGCAGTATTTT.

The rearrangement links TRBV9 to TRBJ2-7; D remains ambiguous. Germline-derived CDR1 and CDR2 are SGDLS and YYNGEE. The CDR3 sequence is 13 residues long. V lost 0 bases to trimming and J lost 4 bases, with 8 bases between them. The CDR3 region is CASSVGVDYEQYF. The CDR3 DNA sequence: TGTGCCAGCAGCGTAGGAGTAGATTACGAGCAGTACTTC.

The gene calls are TRBV18 and TRBJ1-4; D is perhaps TRBD1 (5 bases). The CDR3 has 13 amino acids. V was trimmed by 4 bases and J by 8 bases, leaving 11 bases between them. CDR1 KGHSH and CDR2 LQKENI come from the germline V gene. The CDR3, as DNA: TGTGCCAGCTCACGACAGAAGGAGGAAAAACTGTTTTTT. This codes for CASSRQKEEKLFF.

This chain links TRBV6-5 with TRBJ2-6, with D hard to call. The germline V and J ends were trimmed by 5 bases and 4 bases, with 9 bases remaining between them. The CDR3 spans 14 residues. Germline V gene sequence: CDR1 MNHEY, CDR2 SVGAGI. The CDR3 sequence: CASSRQRGANVLTF. The DNA of the CDR3 is TGTGCCAGCAGTCGTCAGAGGGGGGCCAACGTCCTGACTTTC.

This chain uses TRBV7-9 with TRBJ2-3; D unresolved. The germline CDR1 and CDR2 sequences are SEHNR and FQNEAQ (reference sequence). The CDR3 sequence is 15 residues long. The ends were cut back, 5 bases at V and 2 bases at J, with 14 bases in the middle. DNA of the CDR3: TGTGCCAGCAGCGTCCCCGGGTCTCTCACAGATACGCAGTATTTT. Protein product: CASSVPGSLTDTQYF.

The rearrangement links TRBV5-1 to TRBJ2-5; possible D gene TRBD2, 6 bases. CDR1 SGHRS and CDR2 YFSETQ come from the germline V gene. The CDR3 runs to 16 residues. With 2 bases removed from V and 3 bases from J, the gap between germline ends came to 17 bases. The CDR3 sequence: CASSFLPGTGEETQYF. The CDR3 nucleotides are TGCGCCAGCAGCTTTCTACCCGGGACGGGGGAAGAGACCCAGTACTTC.

The sample holds one count of this clone. This chain joins TRBV4-1 and TRBJ1-5; D uncertain. Trimming cost V 0 bases and J 3 bases, with 9 bases left between them. The CDR3 totals 15 residues. The germline V gene has CDR1 MGHRA and CDR2 YSYEKL. CDR3 sequence reads: CASSQDQGFNQPQHF. The CDR3 DNA reads as TGCGCCAGCAGCCAAGATCAAGGGTTCAATCAGCCCCAGCATTTT.

This clone came up a few times. This sequence joins TRBV5-1 and TRBJ2-5; D remains unclear. V was pared by 0 bases and J by 8 bases, with 14 bases between. The CDR3 runs to 14 residues. Germline V gene sequence: CDR1 SGHRS, CDR2 YFSETQ. CDR3 loop: CASSLGVGPGTQYF. CDR3 bases: TGCGCCAGCAGCTTGGGGGTCGGCCCAGGCACCCAGTACTTC. Based on the CDR3 plus reference TRBV5-1 and TRBJ2-5, the full variable domain is KAGVTQTPRYLIKTRGQQVTLSCSPISGHRSVSWYQQTPGQGLQFLFEYFSETQRNKGNFPGRFSGRQFSNSRSEMNVSTLELGDSALYLCASSLGVGPGTQYFGPGTRLLVL.

This sequence joins TRBV5-1 and TRBJ2-7; the D gene is possibly TRBD1 (5 bases). The CDR3 loop spans 14 amino acids. V was trimmed by 0 bases and J by 7 bases, leaving 14 bases between them. CDR1 is SGHRS and CDR2 is YFSETQ in the germline V gene. The CDR3 protein is CASSLGQTVGEQYF. Written as DNA, the CDR3 is TGCGCCAGCAGCTTGGGACAGACCGTTGGAGAGCAGTACTTC.

This chain connects TRBV18 to TRBJ2-7; TRBD1 matches 10 bases. The trim removed 3 bases at V and 0 bases at J, leaving 5 bases unmatched. The CDR3 contains 16 residues. From germline, CDR1 is KGHSH and CDR2 LQKENI. The CDR3 sequence is CASSPPGQGRSYEQYF. The CDR3, as DNA: TGTGCCAGCTCACCTCCGGGACAGGGGCGCTCCTACGAGCAGTACTTC.

The chain joins TRBV7-2 to TRBJ1-2; D is possibly TRBD1 (6 bases). V was clipped by 5 bases and J by 3 bases, with 16 bases between them. This CDR3 spans 15 amino acids. The germline gives CDR1 SGHTA, CDR2 FQGNSA. CDR3 nucleotides: TGTGCCAGCAGCCTTGCCCGGGGGGCGGACTATGGCTACACCTTC. Protein: CASSLARGADYGYTF.

This chain joins TRBV2 and TRBJ2-7, with D possibly being TRBD2 (5 bases). V dropped 10 bases and J dropped 0 bases, with 16 bases sitting between them. The CDR3 is made up of 14 amino acids. Per the germline V gene, CDR1 is SNHLY and CDR2 is FYNNEI. The DNA for the CDR3 is TGTGCCACCCGGCGGGCGGCAAGCTCCTACGAGCAGTACTTC. It encodes CATRRAASSYEQYF.

To note about this clone: One end of the junction fails to match germline, which may point to a read error. Additional DNA sequences in this sample encode the identical CDR3. CDR3: CASSELRDTEAFF. The CDR3 coding sequence is TGTGCCAGCAGTGAACTTCGGGACACTGAAGCCTTCTTT. V gene TRBV25-1 combines with J gene TRBJ1-1, with D maybe TRBD1 (6 bases). CDR1 is MGHDK and CDR2 is SYGVNS in the germline V gene. The CDR3 consists of 13 residues.

This chain uses TRBV7-8 with TRBJ2-6; no firm D call. Trimming removed 3 bases from V and 0 bases from J, with 3 bases in between. The germline CDR1 and CDR2 sequences are SGHVS and FQNEAQ. This CDR3 spans 14 amino acids. CDR3 region: CASSLASGANVLTF. The CDR3 nucleotides read TGTGCCAGCAGCTTGGCCTCTGGGGCCAACGTCCTGACTTTC.

The chain carries TRBV9 and TRBJ1-1, with D unclear. V was shortened by 4 bases and J by 2 bases, with 6 bases between the two germline ends. The germline V gene encodes CDR1 SGDLS and CDR2 YYNGEE. This CDR3 spans 12 amino acids. For the CDR3, the DNA is TGTGCCAGCAGCAATGACAACACTGAAGCTTTCTTT. The encoded protein is CASSNDNTEAFF.

The chain links TRBV9 to TRBJ1-4; D is possibly TRBD1 (6 bases). V lost 0 bases, J lost 7 bases, and 13 bases lay in between. Germline lookup yields CDR1 SGDLS and CDR2 YYNGEE. This CDR3 contains 15 residues. In DNA form, the CDR3 reads TGTGCCAGCAGCGTAGGACCAGGGGAGTTTGAAAAACTGTTTTTT. It encodes CASSVGPGEFEKLFF.

This clone has just a few counts. V and J are TRBV27 and TRBJ1-3; D call uncertain. Germline-derived CDR1 and CDR2 are MNHEY and SMNVEV (reference sequence). V shed 8 bases and J shed 0 bases, with 23 bases lying between them. The length of the CDR3 is 18 residues. The CDR3 region is CASLPPTENYYSGNTIYF. The CDR3 DNA is TGTGCCAGCCTTCCCCCGACGGAGAATTACTACTCTGGAAACACCATATATTTT.